This T cell receptor (beta chain) was identified during a study of T cell responses to AZD1222 COVID-19 vaccine. General study points: Females outnumbered males among donors, who were mostly white British; clonal diversity was possibly underestimated. Once two AZD1222 doses were given, Spike-specific TCR breadth and depth went up. Baseline serology detected seropositivity in only a handful of AZD1222 recipients. The study found vaccine-associated CD4 TCRs spanning spike, dominant at 160-218 and 743-854.

For this clone: Its antigen remains unknown.

Only in-frame clones appear in the TCRdb table, and some are missing; sequencing was by immunoSEQ multiplex PCR. The table includes about 140,000 clones, more than 80% detected once. Sequencing used peripheral blood, obtained 28 days after the second dose of the MenACWY control vaccine. The TCR comes from an adult who received the MenACWY meningococcal vaccine as a control.

CDR3 region: CASSDARVYEQYF. CDR3 sequence (DNA): TGTGCCAGCAGTGATGCCAGGGTCTACGAGCAGTACTTC. This sequence joins TRBV6-4 and TRBJ2-7; tentatively, D is TRBD1 (5 bases). The germline CDR1 and CDR2 sequences are MRHNA and SNTAGT. With 3 bases removed from V and 3 bases from J, the gap between germline ends came to 9 bases. The CDR3 runs 13 residues.